This TCR beta chain was identified in a study of T cell responses to AZD1222 COVID-19 vaccine. General observations from the study: Repertoires were obtained solely post-peak T cell response. Nearly half of the spike-specific TCRs reportedly recognize variant regions that carry no mutations. The donors showed a predominance of white British ancestry and of females, with possible underestimation of clonal diversity.

This clone was found a few times. Its matching antigen is unknown. Clones were sequenced by immunoSEQ multiplex PCR, and TCRdb holds only the in-frame ones, with some missing. Among over 95,000 clones listed, about 81% were seen once. The source was peripheral blood, collected 28 days after the second AZD1222 dose. The clonotype originates from an adult who received the AZD1222 COVID-19 vaccine.

CDR3 nucleotide sequence: TGTGCCATCAGTGAGTTGGGGCGAGAGTATGGCTACACCTTC. Translated, it gives CAISELGREYGYTF. The V call is TRBV10-3, the J call TRBJ1-2; TRBD1 might be the D (5 bases). The CDR3 totals 14 residues. V lost 1 base to trimming and J lost 5 bases, with 11 bases between them. CDR1 and CDR2 (germline): ENHRY, SYGVKD.